Sequencing of this T cell receptor beta chain was carried out in a study of identical twins. Overall study results and limits: When twins shared out-of-frame alpha sequences, those sequences had excess low generation probability. Cord blood beta clonotypes present at high abundance carried fewer insertions; no such pattern appeared in memory repertoires.

Everyone who gave samples was a healthy Caucasian. As for this clonotype: Antigen: not known.

A template switching step contributed a universal primer site, while unique molecular identifiers were present in the cDNA. TCRdb reprocessed the 5' RACE reads via MiXCR and lists one record per CDR3 protein. The sample yields 350,000 to 450,000 distinct CDR3 sequences, 18% seen once. The germline gives CDR1 LGHNA, CDR2 YNFKEQ. Trimming removed 4 bases from V and 5 bases from J; junction bases left unmatched: 9. The CDR3 has 16 amino acids. The chain uses TRBV4-2 and TRBJ2-3; 10 nucleotides align to TRBD2. This clonotype was obtained from a man aged 45-65 years in good health. The source material was naive T cells sorted from blood. The CDR3 here is CASSPLAGALLDTQYF. The DNA of the CDR3 is TGTGCCAGCAGCCCCCTAGCGGGGGCCCTCCTAGATACGCAGTATTTT.